This T cell receptor beta chain is drawn from a study of naive and memory T cell subsets. Broader study findings: From naive to CM, EM and EMRA, diversity decreased and Gini increased. Possibly reflecting memory cells re-expressing CD45RA, a few larger clonotypes occurred in naive repertoires, especially CD8. Between naive and memory subsets, TCR abundance power law exponents differed.

The beta constant-region primer was an equimolar mix of two oligonucleotides covering TRBC1 and TRBC2. An oligonucleotide with the SP2 primer and a 12-nucleotide UMI was ligated to the cDNA 3' end. Each CDR3 protein gets one entry after TCRdb re-called the UMI-ligation and nested PCR reads with MiXCR. Of about 150,000 distinct CDR3 sequences in the sample, about a sixth were seen once. This clonotype occurred many times. Its antigen is currently unknown. The sample was naive CD4+ T cells from blood. The receptor's source is a human donor in good health.

CDR3 DNA: TGTGCCAGCAGTCCTACTAACAATGAGCAGTTCTTC. Translation: CASSPTNNEQFF. J is TRBJ2-1 and V is TRBV7-6; D gene ambiguous. CDR1 and CDR2 from the germline V gene are SGHVS and FNYEAQ. V dropped 6 bases and J dropped 5 bases, with 8 bases sitting between them. This CDR3 contains 12 residues.